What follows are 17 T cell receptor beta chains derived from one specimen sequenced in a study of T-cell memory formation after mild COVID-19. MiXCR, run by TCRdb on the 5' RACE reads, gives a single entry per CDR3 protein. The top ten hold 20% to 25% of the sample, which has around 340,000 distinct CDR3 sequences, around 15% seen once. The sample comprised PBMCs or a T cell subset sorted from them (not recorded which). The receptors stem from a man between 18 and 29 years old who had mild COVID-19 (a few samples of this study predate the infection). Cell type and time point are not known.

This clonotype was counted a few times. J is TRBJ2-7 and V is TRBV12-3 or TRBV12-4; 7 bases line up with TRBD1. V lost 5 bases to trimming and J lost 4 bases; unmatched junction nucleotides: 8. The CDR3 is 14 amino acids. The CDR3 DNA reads TGTGCCAGCAGTCCCCCTGACAGGGCTTACGAGCAGTACTTC. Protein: CASSPPDRAYEQYF.

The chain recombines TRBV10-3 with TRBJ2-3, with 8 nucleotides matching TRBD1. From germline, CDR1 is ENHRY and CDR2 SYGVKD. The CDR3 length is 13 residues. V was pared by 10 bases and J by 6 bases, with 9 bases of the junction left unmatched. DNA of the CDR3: TGTGCCACCTTGGGACAGGCGGCGGATACGCAGTATTTT. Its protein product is CATLGQAADTQYF.

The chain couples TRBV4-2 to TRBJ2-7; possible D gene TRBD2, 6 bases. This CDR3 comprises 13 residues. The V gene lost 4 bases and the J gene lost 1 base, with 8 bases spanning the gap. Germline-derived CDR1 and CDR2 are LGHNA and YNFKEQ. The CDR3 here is CASSPDYSYEQYF. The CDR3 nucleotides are TGTGCCAGCAGCCCGGACTATTCCTACGAGCAGTACTTC.

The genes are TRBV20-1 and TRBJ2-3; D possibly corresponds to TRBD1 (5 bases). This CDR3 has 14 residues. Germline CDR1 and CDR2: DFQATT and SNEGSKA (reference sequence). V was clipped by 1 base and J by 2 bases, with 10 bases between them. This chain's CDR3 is CSARGVQVTDTQYF. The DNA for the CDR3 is TGCAGTGCTAGAGGTGTACAGGTCACAGATACGCAGTATTTT.

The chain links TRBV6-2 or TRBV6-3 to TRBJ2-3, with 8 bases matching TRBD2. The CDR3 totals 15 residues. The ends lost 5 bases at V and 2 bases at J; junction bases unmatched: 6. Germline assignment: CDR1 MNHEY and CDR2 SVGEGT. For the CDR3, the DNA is TGTGCCAGCAGTCGACAGCGGGGGTTCACAGATACGCAGTATTTT. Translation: CASSRQRGFTDTQYF.

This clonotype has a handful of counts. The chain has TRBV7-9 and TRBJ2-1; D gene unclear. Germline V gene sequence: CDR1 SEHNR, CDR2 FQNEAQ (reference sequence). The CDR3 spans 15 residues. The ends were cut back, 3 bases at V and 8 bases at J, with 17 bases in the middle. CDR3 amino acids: CASSFGSPGSDEQFF. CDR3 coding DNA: TGTGCCAGCAGCTTCGGGTCCCCCGGCAGCGATGAGCAGTTCTTC.

The CDR3 DNA sequence: TGTGCCAGCAGCTTAAGGACAGGGGCTGAAGCTTTCTTT. Translating it yields CASSLRTGAEAFF. The chain combines TRBV9 with TRBJ1-1; 9 bases map to TRBD1. The V segment lost 4 bases and the J segment 6 bases; nucleotides outside the gene matches: 4. CDR1 is SGDLS, CDR2 YYNGEE, per germline. This CDR3 is 13 amino acids long. The whole variable domain, filled in from reference TRBV9 and TRBJ1-1, reads DSGVTQTPKHLITATGQRVTLRCSPRSGDLSVYWYQQSLDQGLQFLIQYYNGEERAKGNILERFSAQQFPDLHSELNLSSLELGDSALYFCASSLRTGAEAFFGQGTRLTVV.

CDR3 loop: CASSSTSTSGDTDTQYF. CDR3 sequence (DNA): TGTGCCAGCAGCTCGACGTCAACTAGCGGGGACACAGATACGCAGTATTTT. The chain employs TRBV7-2 and TRBJ2-3; 10 bases agree with TRBD2. The ends lost 4 bases at V and 2 bases at J; junction bases unmatched: 9. The length of the CDR3 is 17 residues. CDR1 and CDR2 from the germline V gene are SGHTA and FQGNSA.

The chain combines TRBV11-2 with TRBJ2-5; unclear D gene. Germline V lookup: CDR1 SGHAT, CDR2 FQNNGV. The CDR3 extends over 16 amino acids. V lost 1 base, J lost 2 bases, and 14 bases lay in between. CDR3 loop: CASSLGFWGKQETQYF. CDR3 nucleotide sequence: TGTGCCAGCAGCTTAGGGTTTTGGGGAAAACAAGAGACCCAGTACTTC.

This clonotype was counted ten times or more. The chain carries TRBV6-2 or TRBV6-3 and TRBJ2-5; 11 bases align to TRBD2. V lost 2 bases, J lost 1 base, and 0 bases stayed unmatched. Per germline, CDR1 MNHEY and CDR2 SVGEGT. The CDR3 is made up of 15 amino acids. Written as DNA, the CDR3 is TGTGCCAGCAGTTACCTAGCGGGGGGCCAAGAGACCCAGTACTTC. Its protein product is CASSYLAGGQETQYF.

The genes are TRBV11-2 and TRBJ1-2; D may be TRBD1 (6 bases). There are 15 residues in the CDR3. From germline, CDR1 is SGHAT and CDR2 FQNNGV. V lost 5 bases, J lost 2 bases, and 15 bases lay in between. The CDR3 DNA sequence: TGTGCCAGCAGCGTTGCGGCGACAGGAAACTATGGCTACACCTTC. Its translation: CASSVAATGNYGYTF.

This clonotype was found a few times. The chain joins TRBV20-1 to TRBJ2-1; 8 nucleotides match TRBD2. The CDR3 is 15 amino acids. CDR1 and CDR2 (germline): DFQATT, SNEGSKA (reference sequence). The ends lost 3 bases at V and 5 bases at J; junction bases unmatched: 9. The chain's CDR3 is CSARGTRGGNNEQFF. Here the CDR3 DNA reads TGCAGTGCTAGGGGAACACGCGGGGGGAACAATGAGCAGTTCTTC.

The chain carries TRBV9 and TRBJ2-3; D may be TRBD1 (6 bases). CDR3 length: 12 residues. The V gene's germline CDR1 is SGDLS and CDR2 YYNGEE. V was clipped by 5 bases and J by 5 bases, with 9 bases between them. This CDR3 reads CASRDSGDTQYF. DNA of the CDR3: TGTGCCAGCAGGGACAGTGGAGATACGCAGTATTTT.

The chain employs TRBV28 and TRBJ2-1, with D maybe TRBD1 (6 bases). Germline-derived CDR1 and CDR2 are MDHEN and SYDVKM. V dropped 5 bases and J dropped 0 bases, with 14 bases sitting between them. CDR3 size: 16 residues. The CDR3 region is CASSAQGTISYNEQFF. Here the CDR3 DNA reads TGTGCCAGCAGTGCTCAGGGGACCATCTCCTACAATGAGCAGTTCTTC. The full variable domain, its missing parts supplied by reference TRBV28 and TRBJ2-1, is DVKVTQSSRYLVKRTGEKVFLECVQDMDHENMFWYRQDPGLGLRLIYFSYDVKMKEKGDIPEGYSVSREKKERFSLILESASTNQTSMYLCASSAQGTISYNEQFFGPGTRLTVL.

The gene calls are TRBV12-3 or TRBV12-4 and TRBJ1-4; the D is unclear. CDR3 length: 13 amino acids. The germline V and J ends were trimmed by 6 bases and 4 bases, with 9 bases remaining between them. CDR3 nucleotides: TGTGCCAGCAGACACGAAAATAATGAAAAACTGTTTTTT. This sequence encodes CASRHENNEKLFF.

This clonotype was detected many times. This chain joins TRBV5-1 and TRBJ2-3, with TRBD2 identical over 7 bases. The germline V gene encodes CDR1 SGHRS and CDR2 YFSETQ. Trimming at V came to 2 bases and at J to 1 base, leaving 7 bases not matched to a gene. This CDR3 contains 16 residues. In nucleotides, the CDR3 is TGCGCCAGCAGCTTACCGATGGGAGGGGGCACAGATACGCAGTATTTT. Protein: CASSLPMGGGTDTQYF.

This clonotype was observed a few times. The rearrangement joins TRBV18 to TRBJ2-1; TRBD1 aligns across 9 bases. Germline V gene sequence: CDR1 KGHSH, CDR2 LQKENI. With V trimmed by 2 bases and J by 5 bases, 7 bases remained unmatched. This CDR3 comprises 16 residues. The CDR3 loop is CASSPAPGTGHNEQFF. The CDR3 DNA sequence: TGTGCCAGCTCACCAGCTCCTGGGACAGGGCACAATGAGCAGTTCTTC.